Below, 21 T cell receptor beta chains from the same sample are listed, as sequenced in a study of post-analysis software for immune sequencing data. Study observations and caveats: Compared with controls, patients had more of 4 to 6 TRBV segments, including TRBV5-6, TRBV5-1 and TRBV20-1.

No antigen is known for these receptors. Built from TCR beta cDNA, the libraries had unique molecular identifiers in them. TCRdb passed the PCR reads through MiXCR, listing each CDR3 protein once. The profile shows hundreds of thousands of distinct CDR3 sequences, around 60% of them singletons. Sequenced material: blood. The receptors shown here come from a girl aged 2-9 years with multiple sclerosis.

The chain is built from TRBV15 and TRBJ2-1, with 12 bases lining up with TRBD2. Trimming at V came to 11 bases and at J to 5 bases, leaving 10 bases not matched to a gene. Per germline, CDR1 LNHNV and CDR2 YYDKDF (reference sequence). This CDR3 region has 15 residues. The CDR3 region is CASSLRTSGDNEQFF. The CDR3 DNA sequence: TGTGCCTCCTCCTTAAGGACTAGCGGGGACAATGAGCAGTTCTTC.

The chain recombines TRBV12-3 or TRBV12-4 with TRBJ1-1, with D possibly matching TRBD1 (6 bases). CDR3 size: 14 residues. V lost 5 bases to trimming and J lost 5 bases, with 15 bases between them. This CDR3 is CASSPLQGKTEAFF. For the CDR3, the DNA is TGTGCCAGCAGTCCACTCCAGGGGAAAACTGAAGCTTTCTTT.

This clonotype has just a few counts. The chain employs TRBV20-1 and TRBJ2-7, with 8 positions matching TRBD2. The tail of the sequence fits TRBJ2-5 better, so the J call may be wrong. In germline, CDR1 is DFQATT, CDR2 SNEGSKA (reference sequence). The CDR3 is 14 residues long. As DNA, the CDR3 is TGCAGTGTCCCCCGTGGGATAGCGGGGCGGACCCAGTACTTC. As protein: CSVPRGIAGRTQYF.

This clonotype was observed a handful of times. The V call is TRBV10-2, the J call TRBJ1-2; D unresolved. CDR3 length: 13 residues. V dropped 5 bases and J dropped 5 bases, with 12 bases sitting between them. Per germline, CDR1 WSHSY and CDR2 SAAADI. The chain's CDR3 is CASSSDGDYGYTF. CDR3 nucleotides: TGCGCCAGCAGTTCCGACGGGGATTATGGCTACACCTTC.

The rearrangement joins TRBV10-3 to TRBJ2-5; a possible D gene is TRBD1 (5 bases). This CDR3 has 12 residues. The ends were cut back, 10 bases at V and 3 bases at J, with 12 bases in the middle. Germline V gene lookup returns CDR1 ENHRY and CDR2 SYGVKD. As DNA, the CDR3 is TGTGCCACAGGATGGACAAAAGAGACCCAGTACTTC. It encodes CATGWTKETQYF.

The gene calls are TRBV15 and TRBJ1-2; D might be TRBD1 (6 bases). Germline CDR1 and CDR2: LNHNV and YYDKDF (reference sequence). This CDR3 has 14 amino acids. Deletions cut 2 bases from V and 4 bases from J, with 11 bases between. The CDR3 protein is CATSRTQGPYGYTF. The CDR3 DNA reads as TGTGCCACCAGCAGAACTCAGGGGCCCTATGGCTACACCTTC.

V gene TRBV4-2 combines with J gene TRBJ2-3, with no clear D. Germline CDR1 is LGHNA and CDR2 is YNFKEQ. Deletions cut 0 bases from V and 9 bases from J, with 7 bases between. CDR3 size: 12 residues. The CDR3, as DNA: TGTGCCAGCAGCCAAGACGTAGGAACGCAGTATTTT. Amino acids: CASSQDVGTQYF.

CDR3 sequence reads: CASSSQQGADTQYF. For the CDR3, the DNA is TGTGCCAGCAGCTCCCAACAGGGGGCTGATACGCAGTATTTT. The chain is built from TRBV5-6 and TRBJ2-3; the match to TRBD1 covers 9 bases. Looked up from germline, CDR1 is SGHDT and CDR2 is YYEEEE. The CDR3 has 14 amino acids. After removal of 3 bases from V and 6 bases from J, the junction contained 5 bases not matched to a gene.

CDR3 DNA: TGTGCCAGCAGCCAAGGGCCAGGAGTGGAGACCCAGTACTTC. Its translation: CASSQGPGVETQYF. This chain links TRBV4-2 with TRBJ2-5, with D hard to call. Deletions cut 1 base from V and 5 bases from J, with 11 bases between. The CDR3 runs 14 residues. The germline V gene has CDR1 LGHNA and CDR2 YNFKEQ.

The rearrangement uses TRBV11-2 and TRBJ2-5, with D maybe TRBD2 (7 bases). The CDR3 extends over 16 amino acids. CDR1 is SGHAT and CDR2 is FQNNGV in the germline V gene. Trimming shortened V by 2 bases and J by 3 bases, and 16 bases separated the two germline ends. CDR3 in amino acids: CASSLRWREGEETQYF. The CDR3 bases are TGTGCCAGCAGCTTAAGGTGGAGGGAGGGGGAAGAGACCCAGTACTTC.

The chain is built from TRBV4-1 and TRBJ2-1; D is uncertain. V lost 1 base and J lost 3, with 10 bases in between. Germline CDR1 MGHRA, CDR2 YSYEKL. CDR3 length: 15 residues. In DNA, the CDR3 is TGCGCCAGCAGCCAAGGAATGAACGGCTACAATGAGCAGTTCTTC. Translated: CASSQGMNGYNEQFF.

The chain combines TRBV10-3 with TRBJ2-1; TRBD1 matches at 8 bases. Germline V lookup: CDR1 ENHRY, CDR2 SYGVKD. V dropped 3 bases and J dropped 4; count of bases not matched to a gene: 17. This CDR3 comprises 19 residues. This chain's CDR3 is CAISDSRGQASQRYNEQFF. CDR3 coding DNA: TGTGCCATCAGTGACAGTAGGGGACAGGCATCTCAGCGGTACAATGAGCAGTTCTTC.

Only one count was recorded for this clonotype. This chain connects TRBV20-1 to TRBJ2-1, with TRBD2 matching over 11 bases. The V segment lost 1 base and the J segment 3 bases; nucleotides outside the gene matches: 2. The germline V gene encodes CDR1 DFQATT and CDR2 SNEGSKA (reference sequence). This CDR3 is 15 amino acids long. CDR3: CSARVLAGVYNEQFF. CDR3 DNA sequence: TGCAGTGCTAGAGTACTAGCGGGAGTCTACAATGAGCAGTTCTTC.

The count of this clonotype is one. The chain has TRBV5-6 and TRBJ2-2; 10 nucleotides line up with TRBD2. In germline, CDR1 is SGHDT, CDR2 YYEEEE. Losses at the gene ends were 1 base for V and 5 bases for J; bases not matched to a gene: 5. The CDR3 runs to 16 residues. The CDR3 here is CASSLKREGQTGELFF. DNA of the CDR3: TGTGCCAGCAGCTTGAAGCGGGAGGGCCAGACCGGGGAGCTGTTTTTT.

The V gene is TRBV20-1, the J gene TRBJ1-6, with 7 bases fitting TRBD1. Losses at the gene ends were 6 bases for V and 7 bases for J; bases not matched to a gene: 9. Germline lookup yields CDR1 DFQATT and CDR2 SNEGSKA (reference sequence). The CDR3 contains 14 residues. The CDR3 bases are TGCAGTGCAGGGGGTGAGGGGGCGAATTCACCCCTCCACTTT. Translated, it gives CSAGGEGANSPLHF.

The chain recombines TRBV5-1 with TRBJ2-1; 9 nucleotides match TRBD2. The CDR3 is 16 residues long. Germline assignment: CDR1 SGHRS and CDR2 YFSETQ. Trimming at V came to 0 bases and at J to 9 bases, leaving 10 bases not matched to a gene. The CDR3 loop reads CASSLGKTSGLTEQFF. The CDR3 coding sequence is TGCGCCAGCAGCTTGGGAAAAACTAGCGGGCTTACTGAGCAGTTCTTC.

The CDR3 loop is CSARWWEGRDEQYF. CDR3 sequence (DNA): TGCAGTGCTAGATGGTGGGAGGGCCGGGATGAGCAGTACTTC. V gene TRBV20-1 combines with J gene TRBJ2-5, with TRBD2 matching 7 bases. CDR1 is DFQATT, CDR2 SNEGSKA, per germline (reference sequence). V trimming: 2 bases; J trimming: 11 bases; junction bases outside the gene matches: 14. The CDR3 covers 14 residues.

The V and J genes are TRBV29-1 and TRBJ1-4; D ambiguous. The CDR3 has 15 amino acids. Germline V gene data show CDR1 as SQVTM and CDR2 as ANQGSEA. V gave up 4 bases and J gave up 3 bases, with 15 bases separating them. The CDR3 DNA reads TGCAGCGTTGCTGGGAACCCGGGCCCTAATGAAAAACTGTTTTTT. Translated: CSVAGNPGPNEKLFF. Combining the CDR3 with reference TRBV29-1 and TRBJ1-4 gives the whole variable domain SAVISQKPSRDICQRGTSLTIQCQVDSQVTMMFWYRQQPGQSLTLIATANQGSEATYESGFVIDKFPISRPNLTFSTLTVSNMSPEDSSIYLCSVAGNPGPNEKLFFGSGTQLSVL.

This CDR3 is CASLWRGTGELFF. CDR3 DNA sequence: TGTGCCAGCTTGTGGAGGGGAACCGGGGAGCTGTTTTTT. The chain carries TRBV6-1 and TRBJ2-2, with D perhaps TRBD2 (6 bases). The germline V and J ends were trimmed by 8 bases and 5 bases, with 12 bases remaining between them. The CDR3 covers 13 residues. Per germline, CDR1 MNHNS and CDR2 SASEGT.

This clonotype was observed a single time. This chain joins TRBV20-1 and TRBJ2-1; D call uncertain. The V gene lost 6 bases and the J gene lost 8 bases, with 17 bases spanning the gap. The germline V gene encodes CDR1 DFQATT and CDR2 SNEGSKA (reference sequence). The CDR3 covers 13 residues. The DNA of the CDR3 is TGCAGTGCCCAGGTCGAATTAGGACATGAGCAGTTCTTC. Translated, it gives CSAQVELGHEQFF.

This chain connects TRBV7-3 to TRBJ1-6; D is unclear. Germline CDR1 reads SGHTA; CDR2 reads FQGTGA. The V and J ends lost 5 bases and 8 bases respectively, with 16 bases between them. This CDR3 is built from 15 residues. CDR3 nucleotides: TGTGCCAGCAGCGGCAACGGGGAGCCCTATTCACCCCTCCACTTT. This translates into CASSGNGEPYSPLHF.